These T cell receptor beta chains were read from a single sample in a study of cytomegalovirus exposure and HLA in healthy donors. Method: immunoSEQ multiplex PCR; TCRdb's copy keeps in-frame clones and lacks some. In the table there are roughly 130,000 clones, more than 60% of which are singletons. Sequencing was performed on PBMCs. All receptors come from a woman between 35 and 50 years old in good health and CMV-seronegative. CDR3s include the opening cysteine and the closing phenylalanine or tryptophan. D genes are given only for firm matches. Not all rows give a size; the values are once, few, many and, for expanded clones, a class.

>few|NA|TRBJ1-2|TRBV9
CASSPLRGINYGYTF
TGTGCCAGCAGCCCCCTCCGCGGGATTAACTATGGCTACACCTTC
>few|NA|TRBJ2-3|TRBV13
CASSPHLSDREDTDTQYF
TGTGCCAGCAGCCCACACCTATCAGACAGGGAGGACACAGATACGCAGTATTTT
>NA|NA|TRBJ1-1|TRBV27
CASSIRMTGRTMNTEAFF
TGTGCCAGCAGTATCCGCATGACAGGCCGCACAATGAACACTGAAGCTTTCTTT
>NA|TRBD2|TRBJ2-3|TRBV2
CASSETSVGPDTQYF
TGTGCCAGCAGTGAAACTAGCGTGGGGCCAGATACGCAGTATTTT
>few|NA|TRBJ1-2|TRBV27
CASRRGLEGYTF
TGTGCCAGCAGGAGGGGGTTGGAGGGCTACACCTTC
>NA|TRBD1|TRBJ2-5|TRBV2
CASVWTGQETQYF
TGTGCCAGCGTATGGACAGGCCAAGAGACCCAGTACTTC
>NA|TRBD1|TRBJ1-4|TRBV6-1
CASSSTGGANEKLFF
TGTGCCAGCAGTTCAACAGGGGGAGCTAATGAAAAACTGTTTTTT
>NA|TRBD1|TRBJ1-6|TRBV5-6
CASSSAPPLDRASPLHF
TGTGCCAGCAGCTCGGCCCCCCCCTTGGACAGGGCTTCACCCCTCCACTTT
>NA|TRBD1|TRBJ2-5|TRBV2
CASNRQGEGTQYF
TGTGCCAGCAATCGACAGGGAGAGGGGACCCAGTACTTC
>NA|NA|TRBJ1-5|TRBV7-2
CASSLVGQSNQPQHF
TGTGCCAGCAGCTTAGTCGGACAGTCCAATCAGCCCCAGCATTTT
>NA|TRBD2|TRBJ2-7|TRBV28
CASSLHGTSGDYEQYF
TGTGCCAGCAGTTTACACGGGACTAGCGGCGACTACGAGCAGTACTTC
>NA|NA|TRBJ2-5|TRBV5-1
CASSLGAKETQYF
TGCGCCAGCAGCCTGGGAGCTAAGGAGACCCAGTACTTC
>NA|NA|TRBJ1-2|TRBV19
CASNPVEAPNYGYTF
TGTGCCAGTAATCCGGTGGAGGCCCCGAACTATGGCTACACCTTC
>NA|TRBD1|TRBJ2-7|TRBV29-1
CSVEGQGYEQYF
TGCAGCGTTGAAGGACAGGGTTACGAGCAGTACTTC
>once|NA|TRBJ1-1|TRBV28
CASSNRALNTEAFF
TGTGCCAGCAGTAACAGGGCCCTGAACACTGAAGCTTTCTTT
>NA|TRBD1|TRBJ2-2|TRBV6-6
CASKATGLNTGELFF
TGTGCCAGCAAGGCGACAGGGTTAAACACCGGGGAGCTGTTTTTT
>NA|NA|TRBJ2-1|TRBV5-1
CASSPGLVGLRNEQFF
TGCGCCAGCAGCCCAGGTTTGGTGGGACTTAGGAATGAGCAGTTCTTC
>NA|TRBD2|TRBJ2-2|TRBV7-9
CAGSLIGRENTGELFF
TGTGCCGGCAGCCTAATCGGGAGGGAGAACACCGGGGAGCTGTTTTTT
>NA|NA|TRBJ2-7|TRBV7-3
CASSPGHSSYEQYF
TGTGCCAGCAGCCCTGGACATTCCTCCTACGAGCAGTACTTC
>NA|NA|TRBJ2-3|TRBV9
CASSVYNTDTQYF
TGTGCCAGCAGCGTTTACAACACAGATACGCAGTATTTT
>NA|NA|TRBJ2-5|TRBV6-5
CASSSRAGEETQYF
TGTGCCAGCAGCTCCAGGGCTGGGGAAGAGACCCAGTACTTC
>NA|NA|TRBJ2-7|TRBV11-2
CASRAGSSYEQYF
TGTGCCAGCAGGGCCGGGAGCTCCTACGAGCAGTACTTC
>NA|NA|TRBJ1-5|TRBV19
CASTPGTMGNQPQHF
TGTGCCAGTACCCCAGGGACTATGGGCAATCAGCCCCAGCATTTT
>NA|NA|TRBJ2-7|TRBV5-1
CASSLARGSSYEQYF
TGCGCCAGCAGCTTGGCACGAGGGAGCTCCTACGAGCAGTACTTC
>NA|TRBD1|TRBJ2-3|TRBV6-6
CASNRGTSDTQYF
TGTGCCAGCAACAGGGGAACGTCAGATACGCAGTATTTT
>NA|TRBD2|TRBJ2-1|TRBV18
CASSPLPGLAGGTEQFF
TGTGCCAGCTCACCACTCCCCGGACTAGCGGGAGGTACTGAGCAGTTCTTC
>NA|TRBD1|TRBJ1-2|TRBV5-1
CASSSAASGGGYTF
TGCGCCAGCAGCTCGGCGGCATCAGGGGGCGGCTACACCTTC
>NA|NA|TRBJ1-3|TRBV11-2
CASSNRGTQGNTIYF
TGTGCCAGCAGCAACCGGGGGACTCAAGGAAACACCATATATTTT
>NA|TRBD2|TRBJ2-7|TRBV29-1
CSEPSQGLAPGYEQYF
TGCAGCGAACCATCGCAGGGACTAGCTCCAGGCTACGAGCAGTACTTC
>NA|NA|TRBJ2-3|TRBV25-1
CSSGTDTQYF
TGTAGCAGCGGCACAGATACGCAGTATTTT
>NA|NA|TRBJ1-5|TRBV19
CASSIGRRYGNQPQHF
TGTGCCAGTAGTATAGGGCGGCGGTATGGCAATCAGCCCCAGCATTTT
>NA|NA|TRBJ1-4|TRBV7-8
CASSVTGYNEKLFF
TGTGCCAGCAGCGTCACAGGGTATAATGAAAAACTGTTTTTT
>NA|TRBD2|TRBJ2-7|TRBV11-2
CASSPGTSGSNEQYF
TGTGCCAGCAGCCCCGGGACTAGCGGGAGCAACGAGCAGTACTTC
>NA|TRBD1|TRBJ2-3|TRBV5-1
CASHRDRGQDTQYF
TGCGCCAGCCACCGGGACAGGGGGCAAGATACGCAGTATTTT
>NA|TRBD2|TRBJ2-1|TRBV5-1
CASRIGTSGAEQFF
TGCGCCAGCAGAATCGGGACTAGCGGAGCGGAGCAGTTCTTC
>NA|NA|TRBJ2-3|TRBV6-6
CASVGGGLGRDTQYF
TGTGCCAGCGTAGGGGGGGGCCTAGGGAGGGATACGCAGTATTTT
>few|NA|TRBJ2-1|TRBV27
CASSLDTTTRLGEQFF
TGTGCCAGCAGTTTGGATACAACCACACGTCTAGGTGAGCAGTTCTTC
>NA|NA|TRBJ1-6|TRBV28
CASSPEKVTLHF
TGTGCCAGCAGCCCGGAGAAGGTCACCCTCCACTTT
>NA|TRBD1|TRBJ2-5|TRBV5-5
CASSPGGRGETQYF
TGTGCCAGTAGTCCAGGGGGAAGAGGGGAGACCCAGTACTTC
>NA|NA|TRBJ1-5|TRBV19
CASSIGGQLNQPQHF
TGTGCCAGTAGTATAGGAGGGCAGCTAAATCAGCCCCAGCATTTT
>NA|TRBD2|TRBJ2-5|TRBV28
CASSPREGLLETQYF
TGTGCCAGCAGTCCCCGGGAGGGCCTATTAGAGACCCAGTACTTC
>NA|TRBD2|TRBJ2-5|TRBV6-1
CASSGQTSGGGETQYF
TGTGCCAGCAGTGGACAGACTAGCGGGGGCGGAGAGACCCAGTACTTC
>once|TRBD2|TRBJ2-7|TRBV4-1
CASSQSDLAEAYEQYF
TGCGCCAGCAGCCAGTCTGACCTAGCGGAAGCCTACGAGCAGTACTTC
>medium-sized|NA|TRBJ1-2|TRBV19
CASSIEGLQGASNYGYTF
TGTGCCAGTAGTATAGAGGGGCTTCAGGGCGCATCTAACTATGGCTACACCTTC
>few|NA|TRBJ2-1|TRBV28
CASSLSPEQFF
TGTGCCAGCAGCCTTAGTCCTGAGCAGTTCTTC
>NA|NA|TRBJ1-2|TRBV9
CASSAWGPGRNYGYTF
TGTGCCAGCAGCGCATGGGGGCCAGGACGTAACTATGGCTACACCTTC